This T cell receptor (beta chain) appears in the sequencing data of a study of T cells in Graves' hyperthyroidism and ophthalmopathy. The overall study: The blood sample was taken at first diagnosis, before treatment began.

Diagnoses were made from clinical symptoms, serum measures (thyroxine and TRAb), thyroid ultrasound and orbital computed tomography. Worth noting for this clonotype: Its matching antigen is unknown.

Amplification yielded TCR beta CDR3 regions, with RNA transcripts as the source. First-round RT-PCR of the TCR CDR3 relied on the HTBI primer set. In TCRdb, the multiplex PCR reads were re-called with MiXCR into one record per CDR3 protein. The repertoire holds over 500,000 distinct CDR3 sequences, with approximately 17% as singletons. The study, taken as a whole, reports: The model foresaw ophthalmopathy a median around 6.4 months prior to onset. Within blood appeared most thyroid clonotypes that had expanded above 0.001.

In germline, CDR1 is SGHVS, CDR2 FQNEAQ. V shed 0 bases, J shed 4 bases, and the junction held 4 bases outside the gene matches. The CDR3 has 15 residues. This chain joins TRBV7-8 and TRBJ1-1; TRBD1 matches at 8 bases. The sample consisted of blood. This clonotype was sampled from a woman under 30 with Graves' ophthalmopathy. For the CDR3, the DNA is TGTGCCAGCAGCTTAGCGACAGGGGTAGGCACTGAAGCTTTCTTT. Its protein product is CASSLATGVGTEAFF. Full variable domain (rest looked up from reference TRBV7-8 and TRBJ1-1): GAGVSQSPRYKVAKRGQDVALRCDPISGHVSLFWYQQALGQGPEFLTYFQNEAQLDKSGLPSDRFFAERPEGSVSTLKIQRTQQEDSAVYLCASSLATGVGTEAFFGQGTRLTVV.